Below, one T cell receptor beta chain is given with its context. What it binds is not known. The data were taken from a study of cytomegalovirus exposure and HLA in healthy donors. Study summary: The Caucasian-associated ancestry cluster held less than 85% of 398 genotyped donors. General study points: Reportedly, cytomegalovirus status was diagnosed with high sensitivity and specificity. Common viral pathogens seemed, in a later analysis, to connect with several of the most significant clusters.

Primers for the PCR totalled 60 Vbeta and 13 Jbeta. The assay was immunoSEQ multiplex PCR, and TCRdb's table has in-frame clones only and misses some. The sample lists around 130,000 clones; around 75% were seen once. V shed 10 bases, J shed 2 bases, and the junction held 15 bases outside the gene matches. CDR3 length: 17 amino acids. Germline V gene lookup returns CDR1 SGHNT and CDR2 YENEEA. The chain recombines TRBV11-3 with TRBJ1-5; the match to TRBD1 covers 9 bases. This TCR derives from a woman aged 40-49 years in good health and CMV-seropositive. The material sequenced was PBMCs. CDR3 residues: CATNRDRVPGGNQPQHF. The CDR3 DNA reads as TGTGCCACAAACCGGGACAGGGTCCCCGGGGGCAATCAGCCCCAGCATTTT.